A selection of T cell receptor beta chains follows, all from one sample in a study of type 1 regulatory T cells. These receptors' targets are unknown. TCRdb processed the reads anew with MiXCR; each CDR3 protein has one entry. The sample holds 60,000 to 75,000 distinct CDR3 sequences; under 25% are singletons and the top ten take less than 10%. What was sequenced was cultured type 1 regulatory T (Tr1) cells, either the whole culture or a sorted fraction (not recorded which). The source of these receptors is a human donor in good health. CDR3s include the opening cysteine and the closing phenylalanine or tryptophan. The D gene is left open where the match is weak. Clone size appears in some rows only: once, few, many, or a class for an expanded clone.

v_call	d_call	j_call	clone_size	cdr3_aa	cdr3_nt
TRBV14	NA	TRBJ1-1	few	CASSQVITNTEAFF	TGTGCCAGCAGCCAAGTAATCACTAACACTGAAGCTTTCTTT
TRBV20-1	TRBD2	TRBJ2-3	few	CSAHSGYTDTQYF	TGCAGTGCACATAGCGGGTACACAGATACGCAGTATTTT
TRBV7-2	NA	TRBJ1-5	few	CASSLGLGPGQPQHF	TGTGCCAGCAGCTTAGGTCTGGGGCCCGGTCAGCCCCAGCATTTT
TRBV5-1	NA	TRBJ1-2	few	CASSSDPGAQNYGYTF	TGCGCCAGCAGCTCAGACCCAGGAGCCCAAAACTATGGCTACACCTTC
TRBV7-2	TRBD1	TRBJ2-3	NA	CASSPVPGQGNTQYF	TGTGCCAGCAGCCCCGTCCCGGGACAGGGAAATACGCAGTATTTT
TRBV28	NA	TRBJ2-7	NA	CASRSGQTSGEQYF	TGTGCCAGCAGGTCAGGACAGACCTCAGGCGAGCAGTACTTC
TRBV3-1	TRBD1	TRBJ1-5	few	CASSQDHRGRQPQHF	TGTGCCAGCAGCCAAGATCACAGGGGACGGCAGCCCCAGCATTTT
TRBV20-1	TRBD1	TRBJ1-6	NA	CSAPQGGNSPLHF	TGCAGTGCTCCTCAGGGGGGCAATTCACCCCTCCACTTT
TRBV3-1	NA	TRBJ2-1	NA	CASSTLWHNEQFF	TGTGCCAGCAGTACCCTTTGGCACAATGAGCAGTTCTTC
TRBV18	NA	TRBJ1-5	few	CASSPGGRQPQHF	TGTGCCAGCTCACCGGGAGGGCGTCAGCCCCAGCATTTT
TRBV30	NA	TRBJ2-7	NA	CAWTISSYEQYF	TGTGCCTGGACAATCTCCTCCTACGAGCAGTACTTC
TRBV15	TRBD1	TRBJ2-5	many	CATSRGEGQGQETQYF	TGTGCCACCAGCAGAGGGGAGGGACAGGGGCAAGAGACCCAGTACTTC
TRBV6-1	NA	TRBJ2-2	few	CASSESQSGELFF	TGTGCCAGCAGTGAATCCCAGTCCGGGGAGCTGTTTTTT
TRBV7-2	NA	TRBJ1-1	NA	CASSSGGPGTFF	TGTGCCAGCAGCTCGGGGGGCCCGGGGACTTTCTTT